The source of this T cell receptor beta chain is a study of early T cells in non-severe SARS-CoV-2 infection. Turning to the study itself: The authors sequenced bulk RNA from unsorted whole blood, leaving chains unpaired.

The protocol attached unique molecular identifiers to individual cDNA molecules. TCRdb re-analysed the 5' RACE reads in MiXCR, keeping a single row per CDR3 protein. The sample includes tens of thousands of distinct CDR3 sequences, around 14% of them seen just once. V trimming: 5 bases; J trimming: 5 bases; junction bases outside the gene matches: 8. Germline CDR1 SEHNR, CDR2 FQNEAQ (reference sequence). The CDR3 spans 14 residues. Findings and caveats of the study: VDJdb matches were skewed toward anti-spike CD8 T cell responses.

For this clonotype: What it recognizes is unknown.

Sequencing was carried out using whole blood. This chain connects TRBV7-9 to TRBJ2-5; 7 positions agree with TRBD1. This TCR came from an adult who was a healthcare worker with PCR-confirmed SARS-CoV-2 infection or an uninfected control (not recorded which). The DNA of the CDR3 is TGTGCCAGCAGCATGCCCGGGACAGCCGAGACCCAGTACTTC. This encodes CASSMPGTAETQYF.